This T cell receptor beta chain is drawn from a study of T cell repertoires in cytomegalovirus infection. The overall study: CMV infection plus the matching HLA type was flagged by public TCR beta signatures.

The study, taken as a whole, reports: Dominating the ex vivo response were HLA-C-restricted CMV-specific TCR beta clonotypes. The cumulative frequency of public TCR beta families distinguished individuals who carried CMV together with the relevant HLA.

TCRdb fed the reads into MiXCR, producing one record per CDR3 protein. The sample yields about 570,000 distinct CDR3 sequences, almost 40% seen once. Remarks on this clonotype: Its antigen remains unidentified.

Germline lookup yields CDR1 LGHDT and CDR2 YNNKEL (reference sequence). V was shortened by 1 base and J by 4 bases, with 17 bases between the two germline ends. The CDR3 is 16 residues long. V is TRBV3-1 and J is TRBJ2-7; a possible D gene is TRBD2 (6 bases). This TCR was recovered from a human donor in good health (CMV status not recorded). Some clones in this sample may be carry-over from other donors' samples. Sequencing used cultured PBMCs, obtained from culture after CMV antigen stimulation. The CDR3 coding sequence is TGTGCCAGCAGCCAAGGTATGGTAGCGGCCCCTTACGAGCAGTACTTC. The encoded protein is CASSQGMVAAPYEQYF.